This note documents a single T cell receptor beta chain sequence. Its antigen remains unidentified. The record has no base qualities; no much larger clone is one base away. Whole blood was collected in K2EDTA tubes by collaborating institutions according to the institutions' own protocols. For TCRbeta analysis, collaborator samples were shipped as frozen whole blood, as isolated PBMCs, or as DNA extracted from either sample type. TCRbeta CDR3 regions were amplified from genomic DNA using the immunoSEQ Assay, a bias-controlled multiplex PCR. Processing in the source paper ran as follows. Within the assay, amplification of reference gene primers was used to estimate how many nucleated cells each sample contained. Sequence reads were collapsed and filtered to measure the absolute abundance of every unique TCRbeta CDR3 rearrangement. For each sample, productive Simpson clonality was calculated as the square root of Simpson's diversity index across productive rearrangements. TCRdb provides this immuneACCESS table in a form limited to in-frame rearrangements. Some clones are lacking; in checked studies, under half of them reflect an unresolved V gene, and why the rest are absent is not known. The DNA gave D and trimming, while V, J and clone size come from that table. The sample table holds 64,000 or so clones, of which 86% were seen once. The ten largest clones take up around 1.2% of the sample.

These data are taken from a study of blood T cell repertoires in COVID-19 (dated by TCRdb to 2018 to 2020). The study in broad terms: Collaborator samples came from the United States, Italy and Spain and covered acute and convalescent phases of COVID-19. The prospective study material was composed of cDNA or gDNA derived from T cells, B-cell-depleted T cells, or PBMCs. Subjects who had been exposed to COVID-19, were actively infected with it, or had recovered from it provided the deeply sampled blood TCRbeta repertoires that made up the dataset. The repertoires were made available in a free public database intended to serve as a resource for research on the immune response to SARS-CoV-2. Samples were obtained from the ongoing ImmuneRACE study (first 160 participants) and from about 1,300 subjects provided by 6 global collaborators. Sample metadata almost always included a de-identified subject ID, COVID-19 status, age in years and sex. Where available, HLA class I and class II types were taken from metadata supplied by the sample provider and were not determined by assay-based typing.

Results and caveats for the whole study, not just this receptor: The quantity of clinical and demographic metadata differed by source and by participant and was supplied without curation.

This receptor was identified in a man aged 35 to 55 with acute or convalescent COVID-19. Input material: peripheral blood.

This receptor carries the CDR3 CASMTGSGNTIYF. In nucleotide form, the sequence is TGTGCCAGCATGACAGGGTCTGGAAACACCATATATTTT. Recombination joined TRBV2 with TRBJ1-3; 7 of the junction bases match TRBD1. CDR1 and CDR2 were assigned from the germline V gene as SNHLY and FYNNEI. The CDR3 runs 13 amino acids, cysteine and phenylalanine included. Only the CDR3 DNA stays, 39 bases, in frame from base 1. Ends trimmed: V by 7 bases, J by 1 base; bases unmatched to a gene: 1. The CDR3 plus the reference TRBV2 and TRBJ1-3 genes for the other parts give the full variable domain: EPEVTQTPSHQVTQMGQEVILRCVPISNHLYFYWYRQILGQKVEFLVSFYNNEISEKSEIFDDQFSVERPDGSNFTLKIRSTKLEDSAMYFCASMTGSGNTIYFGEGSWLTVV.